The 21 T cell receptor beta chains presented below share a single source sample, sequenced in a study of T cell changes during pregnancy in multiple sclerosis. TCRdb's copy holds only in-frame clones and misses some; the assay was immunoSEQ multiplex PCR. The table shows some 40,000 clones, with roughly 90% occurring only once. The material was CD4+ T cells from peripheral blood mononuclear cells, obtained before pregnancy. Source of these receptors: a female donor with multiple sclerosis, enrolled in a pregnancy study.

The CDR3, as DNA: TGTGCCAGCAGCTTCGGCGCAGGGGTTCCTGAAGCTTTCTTT. Its translation is CASSFGAGVPEAFF. This chain uses TRBV7-2 with TRBJ1-1; the D gene is possibly TRBD1 (6 bases). The length of the CDR3 is 14 residues. Per germline, CDR1 SGHTA and CDR2 FQGNSA. Trimming cost V 3 bases and J 6 bases, with 14 bases left between them.

A remark on this clone: Since no conserved phenylalanine or tryptophan closes the CDR3, a read error is the likely cause. This chain joins TRBV5-4 and TRBJ1-2, with TRBD1 matching 7 bases. The length of the CDR3 is 13 residues. V was pared by 4 bases and J by 4 bases, with 4 bases of the junction left unmatched. Germline V CDR1 and CDR2: SGHNT, YYREEE (reference sequence). The CDR3 loop reads CASSQQGIYGYTL. The CDR3 coding sequence is TGTGCCAGCAGCCAACAGGGGATCTATGGCTACACCCTC.

CDR3 protein: CASSKGQGAQGAFF. The CDR3 DNA reads TGTGCCAGCAGTAAAGGACAGGGGGCCCAGGGGGCTTTCTTT. The chain recombines TRBV27 with TRBJ1-1; 11 bases fit TRBD1. This CDR3 region has 14 residues. J was trimmed by 11 bases and V by 5 bases; bases with no gene match: 10. CDR1 and CDR2 (germline): MNHEY, SMNVEV (reference sequence).

The gene calls are TRBV5-1 and TRBJ2-1; TRBD2 might be the D (5 bases). Trimming pared 4 bases from V and 3 bases from J, leaving 17 bases between. Germline values: CDR1 SGHRS, CDR2 YFSETQ. The CDR3 has 16 amino acids. The CDR3 DNA reads TGCGCCAGCAGCCACGGATCCCGAGGGTACTACAATGAGCAGTTCTTC. Its translation is CASSHGSRGYYNEQFF.

This clone was picked up one time. The chain is built from TRBV5-6 and TRBJ2-7, with 7 bases fitting TRBD1. The CDR3 runs 15 residues. Trimming removed 0 bases from V and 3 bases from J; junction bases left unmatched: 6. In germline, CDR1 is SGHDT, CDR2 YYEEEE. This CDR3 is CASSLGGQWVYEQYF. DNA for the CDR3: TGTGCCAGCAGCTTGGGGGGACAGTGGGTCTACGAGCAGTACTTC. The full variable domain, in which reference TRBV5-6 and TRBJ2-7 provide the parts outside the CDR3, is DAGVTQSPTHLIKTRGQQVTLRCSPKSGHDTVSWYQQALGQGPQFIFQYYEEEERQRGNFPDRFSGHQFPNYSSELNVNALLLGDSALYLCASSLGGQWVYEQYFGPGTRLTVT.

The rearrangement links TRBV9 to TRBJ2-5, with D maybe TRBD2 (5 bases). This CDR3 has 12 amino acids. Looked up from germline, CDR1 is SGDLS and CDR2 is YYNGEE. Trimming removed 0 bases from V and 13 bases from J, with 13 bases in between. The CDR3 reads CASSVVDGKVYF. In DNA form, the CDR3 reads TGTGCCAGCAGCGTAGTGGACGGGAAGGTGTACTTC.

This clone was recorded only once. The CDR3 DNA follows: TGTGCCACCCAGTGGGGCAGGGGAATTGATGGCTACACCTTC. It encodes CATQWGRGIDGYTF. The genes are TRBV2 and TRBJ1-2, with D maybe TRBD1 (6 bases). Germline values: CDR1 SNHLY, CDR2 FYNNEI. CDR3 length: 14 amino acids. V gave up 10 bases and J gave up 6 bases, with 21 bases separating them.

The chain uses TRBV5-3 and TRBJ1-4; 9 nucleotides align to TRBD1. TRBV5-3 is an ORF for which the function is uncertain. There are 15 residues in the CDR3. V shed 4 bases and J 8 bases; nucleotides not matched to a gene: 9. In DNA form, the CDR3 reads TGTGCCAGAAGCAGAACGGGACAGGGCGGAGAAAAACTGTTTTTT. Translation gives CARSRTGQGGEKLFF.

The chain joins TRBV2 to TRBJ2-5, with D possibly TRBD1 on 5 matching bases. CDR3 size: 13 residues. V was clipped by 10 bases and J by 5 bases, with 17 bases between them. The germline gives CDR1 SNHLY, CDR2 FYNNEI. CDR3 in amino acids: CATQGDQWETQYF. The CDR3 nucleotides read TGTGCCACCCAGGGTGATCAATGGGAGACCCAGTACTTC.

V usage is TRBV7-3 and J usage is TRBJ2-7, with D perhaps matching TRBD1 (6 bases). The CDR3 length is 13 residues. V dropped 2 bases and J dropped 5 bases, with 10 bases sitting between them. CDR1 and CDR2 from the germline V gene are SGHTA and FQGTGA. CDR3 in amino acids: CASSLRGGDEQYF. The CDR3 DNA reads TGTGCCAGCAGCTTACGAGGGGGTGACGAGCAGTACTTC.

This clone showed up just once. V is TRBV2 and J is TRBJ2-3, with TRBD2 matching 9 bases. The CDR3 consists of 14 residues. After removal of 5 bases from V and 5 bases from J, the junction contained 5 bases not matched to a gene. From germline, CDR1 is SNHLY and CDR2 FYNNEI. The CDR3 protein is CASSPAGGGDTQYF. The CDR3 nucleotides are TGTGCCAGCAGTCCAGCGGGGGGAGGAGATACGCAGTATTTT.

In its sample, this clone was seen once. The chain carries TRBV5-1 and TRBJ2-1; unclear D gene. CDR3 size: 13 residues. Germline loops: CDR1 SGHRS, CDR2 YFSETQ. V gave up 1 base and J gave up 12 bases, with 14 bases separating them. Here the CDR3 reads CASSLSEQSAQFF. The CDR3 DNA follows: TGCGCCAGCAGCTTGTCGGAGCAATCGGCGCAGTTCTTC.

This clone was observed once. This chain uses TRBV7-3 with TRBJ2-3; maybe TRBD1 (6 bases). This CDR3 has 12 amino acids. The ends were cut back, 2 bases at V and 6 bases at J, with 6 bases in the middle. Germline lookup yields CDR1 SGHTA and CDR2 FQGTGA. CDR3 region: CASSLQGDTQYF. CDR3 DNA: TGTGCCAGCAGCTTACAGGGGGATACGCAGTATTTT.

This chain connects TRBV7-2 to TRBJ2-5; 7 bases fit TRBD1. Germline V gene sequence: CDR1 SGHTA, CDR2 FQGNSA. The junction had 10 bases not matched to a gene; V was cut back by 6 bases and J by 3 bases. This CDR3 is 15 amino acids long. CDR3 amino acids: CASRKRTGTEETQYF. The CDR3 DNA follows: TGTGCCAGCAGAAAAAGAACCGGGACAGAAGAGACCCAGTACTTC. Together with reference TRBV7-2 and TRBJ2-5, the CDR3 gives the full variable domain: GAGVSQSPSNKVTEKGKDVELRCDPISGHTALYWYRQSLGQGLEFLIYFQGNSAPDKSGLPSDRFSAERTGGSVSTLTIQRTQQEDSAVYLCASRKRTGTEETQYFGPGTRLLVL.

The gene calls are TRBV7-2 and TRBJ1-4; D is unclear. This CDR3 has 16 amino acids. V was shortened by 5 bases and J by 4 bases, with 17 bases between the two germline ends. Per germline, CDR1 SGHTA and CDR2 FQGNSA. CDR3 bases: TGTGCCAGCAGCCGAAAGGTTCTAGGCGGTAATGAAAAACTGTTTTTT. Translating gives CASSRKVLGGNEKLFF. The full variable domain, with the rest looked up from reference TRBV7-2 and TRBJ1-4, is GAGVSQSPSNKVTEKGKDVELRCDPISGHTALYWYRQSLGQGLEFLIYFQGNSAPDKSGLPSDRFSAERTGGSVSTLTIQRTQQEDSAVYLCASSRKVLGGNEKLFFGSGTQLSVL.

The genes are TRBV19 and TRBJ2-5, with TRBD2 matching 7 bases. The CDR3 has 15 amino acids. Germline CDR1 LNHDA, CDR2 SQIVND (reference sequence). V was clipped by 1 base and J by 1 base; unmatched bases: 3. DNA for the CDR3: TGTGCCAGTAGTATAGCTAGCGGCGGCCAAGAGACCCAGTACTTC. This sequence encodes CASSIASGGQETQYF.

CDR3 DNA: TGTGCCAGTAGTCGGGACAGGGGTTACGAGCAGTACTTC. This encodes CASSRDRGYEQYF. This chain links TRBV19 with TRBJ2-7, with TRBD1 identical over 10 bases. J gave up 4 bases and V 5 bases, and 2 bases lay outside the gene matches. The CDR3 covers 13 residues. The germline V gene has CDR1 LNHDA and CDR2 SQIVND (reference sequence).

V is TRBV5-1 and J is TRBJ1-1, with D perhaps matching TRBD1 (5 bases). CDR1 is SGHRS and CDR2 is YFSETQ in the germline V gene. The CDR3 is made up of 13 amino acids. Trimming took 5 bases from V and 6 from J, leaving 14 bases between them. The CDR3 loop is CASRSPSGSEAFF. In DNA, the CDR3 is TGCGCCAGCAGAAGCCCCTCAGGGTCTGAAGCTTTCTTT.

This chain links TRBV5-5 with TRBJ1-2, with D possibly being TRBD1 (6 bases). V was clipped by 1 base and J by 5 bases, with 12 bases between them. This CDR3 is built from 14 residues. Germline loops: CDR1 SGHKS, CDR2 YYEKEE (reference sequence). As DNA, the CDR3 is TGTGCCAGCAGCTTGATGGACAGATCGTATGGCTACACCTTC. Translated, it gives CASSLMDRSYGYTF. Filled out from reference TRBV5-5 and TRBJ1-2, the complete variable domain reads DAGVTQSPTHLIKTRGQQVTLRCSPISGHKSVSWYQQVLGQGPQFIFQYYEKEERGRGNFPDRFSARQFPNYSSELNVNALLLGDSALYLCASSLMDRSYGYTFGSGTRLTVV.

The chain recombines TRBV20-1 with TRBJ1-1; D remains ambiguous. There are 11 residues in the CDR3. V lost 3 bases, J lost 1 base, and 3 bases lay in between. CDR1 DFQATT and CDR2 SNEGSKA come from the germline V gene (reference sequence). CDR3 sequence reads: CSASGNTEAFF. The CDR3 nucleotides are TGCAGTGCTAGCGGGAACACTGAAGCTTTCTTT.

The rearrangement uses TRBV5-1 and TRBJ1-1; possibly TRBD1 for D (6 bases). CDR1 is SGHRS and CDR2 is YFSETQ in the germline V gene. V lost 2 bases and J 6 bases, leaving 8 bases between the germline ends. The CDR3 length is 12 residues. The CDR3 coding sequence is TGCGCCAGCAGCTTAACAGGGCCTGAAGCTTTCTTT. Its protein is CASSLTGPEAFF.